These T cell receptor beta chains were read from a single sample in a study of cytotoxic CD8 clonotypes in ibrutinib-treated CLL. Data came from immunoSEQ multiplex PCR; TCRdb stores just in-frame clones and leaves some out. The data contain about 300,000 clones, roughly 71% of them seen just once; the ten biggest clones take up about 5.9%. Specimen: PBMCs, collected after 36 months of ibrutinib treatment. These receptors came from a human donor with chronic lymphocytic leukemia. CDR3s include the opening cysteine and the closing phenylalanine or tryptophan. The order of the fields is J gene, clone size, D gene, V gene, CDR3 protein, CDR3 DNA. D genes are given only for firm matches. Size is stated for part of the rows, as once, few or many counts, or as a class when the clone is expanded.

>TRBJ2-7|-|-|TRBV29-1
CSVEGTTTYEQYF
TGCAGCGTTGAAGGGACTACCACCTACGAGCAGTACTTC
>TRBJ1-4|-|-|TRBV5-1
CASSLSGHLGNPTNEKLFF
TGCGCCAGCAGCTTGTCTGGCCACTTGGGCAATCCAACTAATGAAAAACTGTTTTTT
>TRBJ2-3|-|TRBD2|TRBV4-3
CASSHLRTSGTDTQYF
TGCGCCAGCAGCCATTTAAGGACTAGCGGCACAGATACGCAGTATTTT
>TRBJ1-6|-|TRBD1|TRBV10-2
CASRRGQPAPLHF
TGCGCCAGCAGGAGGGGACAGCCCGCGCCCCTCCACTTT
>TRBJ2-3|-|TRBD1|TRBV5-6
CASSFGRDRFTDTQYF
TGTGCCAGCAGCTTTGGCCGGGACAGATTTACAGATACGCAGTATTTT
>TRBJ2-7|once|-|TRBV18
CASSRGGAYEQYF
TGTGCCAGCTCACGCGGCGGCGCCTACGAGCAGTACTTC
>TRBJ2-7|few|TRBD1|TRBV6-5
CASSLDRGYEQYF
TGTGCCAGCAGCCTAGACAGGGGCTACGAGCAGTACTTC
>TRBJ2-1|-|TRBD2|TRBV7-2
CASSPLAGMTYNEQFF
TGTGCCAGCAGCCCCTTAGCGGGGATGACCTACAATGAGCAGTTCTTC
>TRBJ1-2|once|-|TRBV29-1
CSGAGDYGYTF
TGCAGCGGAGCGGGGGATTATGGCTACACCTTC
>TRBJ2-3|few|TRBD2|TRBV5-1
CASSLTTSGSTDTQYF
TGCGCCAGCAGCTTGACAACTAGCGGGAGCACAGATACGCAGTATTTT
>TRBJ2-7|-|TRBD1|TRBV5-6
CASSHGTGLHEQYF
TGTGCCAGCAGCCACGGGACAGGGCTCCACGAGCAGTACTTC
>TRBJ2-3|-|-|TRBV7-8
CASSPHRGAHTDTQYF
TGTGCCAGCAGCCCCCATCGGGGGGCCCACACAGATACGCAGTATTTT
>TRBJ2-7|-|TRBD2|TRBV2
CAIHTGTSGFEQYF
TGTGCCATCCACACCGGGACTAGTGGTTTCGAGCAGTACTTC
>TRBJ1-2|-|TRBD1|TRBV7-2
CASSRDSNYGYTF
TGTGCCAGCAGCCGGGACAGCAACTATGGCTACACCTTC
>TRBJ2-6|once|-|TRBV7-8
CASSSHMGSGANVLTF
TGTGCCAGCAGCTCTCATATGGGGTCTGGGGCCAACGTCCTGACTTTC
>TRBJ1-3|few|-|TRBV9
CASSGNTIYF
TGTGCCAGCAGTGGAAACACCATATATTTT
>TRBJ2-5|-|-|TRBV9
CASSKTETQYF
TGTGCCAGCAGCAAAACGGAGACCCAGTACTTC
>TRBJ2-1|once|-|TRBV29-1
CSVEGTTRGYNEQFF
TGCAGCGTTGAAGGGACAACCCGGGGGTACAATGAGCAGTTCTTC
>TRBJ2-5|-|-|TRBV7-3
CASSLAAGAWETQYF
TGTGCCAGCAGCTTAGCGGCAGGGGCCTGGGAGACCCAGTACTTC
>TRBJ2-2|few|-|TRBV6-1
CASSEGAGIGELFF
TGTGCCAGCAGTGAAGGGGCAGGGATCGGGGAGCTGTTTTTT
>TRBJ2-4|-|TRBD1|TRBV11-2
CASSLARQGIAKNIQYF
TGTGCCAGCAGCTTAGCCAGACAGGGGATAGCCAAAAACATTCAGTACTTC
>TRBJ1-1|-|-|TRBV7-9
CASSRQNTEAFF
TGTGCCAGCAGCCGACAGAACACTGAAGCTTTCTTT
>TRBJ1-2|-|-|TRBV5-1
CASSLGGTYGYTF
TGCGCCAGCAGCTTGGGGGGGACCTATGGCTACACCTTC
>TRBJ2-7|few|TRBD2|TRBV5-5
CASSSTSGGYEQYF
TGTGCCAGCAGCTCGACTAGCGGGGGCTACGAGCAGTACTTC
>TRBJ1-2|-|TRBD1|TRBV7-9
CASRHLDREGYGYTF
TGTGCCAGCAGACACCTGGACAGGGAAGGGTATGGCTACACCTTC
>TRBJ2-2|-|-|TRBV6-1
CASSEQGAGRTGELFF
TGTGCCAGCAGTGAACAAGGGGCAGGGAGGACCGGGGAGCTGTTTTTT
>TRBJ2-3|few|TRBD2|TRBV7-3
CASSWTGTSGGSTDTQYF
TGTGCCAGCAGCTGGACCGGGACTAGCGGGGGGAGCACAGATACGCAGTATTTT
>TRBJ1-3|-|TRBD1|TRBV6-6
CASSLTGLENTIYF
TGTGCCAGCAGCTTGACAGGGTTGGAAAACACCATATATTTT
>TRBJ1-1|-|-|TRBV19
CAGLHGDTEAFF
TGTGCCGGTCTTCATGGGGACACTGAAGCTTTCTTT
>TRBJ2-3|-|-|TRBV5-1
CASSRQLSTDTQYF
TGCGCCAGCAGCCGACAGCTTTCCACAGATACGCAGTATTTT
>TRBJ1-6|-|-|TRBV7-2
CASNPGWGRNSPLHF
TGTGCCAGCAACCCCGGGTGGGGACGGAATTCACCCCTCCACTTT
>TRBJ2-2|-|-|TRBV5-1
CASSLLSRVANTGELFF
TGCGCCAGCAGCTTGCTCAGCAGGGTGGCGAACACCGGGGAGCTGTTTTTT
>TRBJ1-5|-|-|TRBV19
CASRALWVVKHQPQHF
TGTGCCAGTAGAGCCCTATGGGTAGTTAAGCATCAGCCCCAGCATTTT
>TRBJ2-7|few|TRBD2|TRBV5-1
CASSFGREVYEQYF
TGCGCCAGCAGCTTCGGGAGGGAAGTCTACGAGCAGTACTTC
>TRBJ1-5|-|-|TRBV18
CASSSTGRGPQHF
TGTGCCAGCTCGTCCACGGGGCGCGGGCCCCAGCATTTT
>TRBJ2-1|-|-|TRBV5-1
CASSETGDSVNEQFF
TGCGCCAGCAGCGAGACGGGAGATTCGGTTAATGAGCAGTTCTTC
>TRBJ2-2|-|-|TRBV28
CASSLGGLWELFF
TGTGCCAGCAGTTTAGGGGGGCTGTGGGAGCTGTTTTTT
>TRBJ2-4|-|-|TRBV28
CASSLADSRLNIQYF
TGTGCCAGCAGTTTGGCTGACAGTCGGCTTAACATTCAGTACTTC
>TRBJ2-7|-|-|TRBV7-2
CASTDGVLSSYEQYF
TGTGCCAGCACCGATGGGGTTTTGAGCTCCTACGAGCAGTACTTC
>TRBJ2-3|-|-|TRBV4-1
CASSEPTRTQGQYF
TGCGCCAGCAGCGAACCAACTAGGACGCAGGGGCAGTATTTT
>TRBJ1-6|few|TRBD1|TRBV5-4
CASSLGDRASPLHF
TGTGCCAGCAGCTTGGGGGACAGGGCCTCACCCCTCCACTTT